This section outlines one T cell receptor beta chain sequence together with its context. This entry comes from a study of OX40 agonist ivuxolimab in advanced cancers. Profiling relied on immunoSEQ multiplex PCR, and the TCRdb table lists in-frame clones only, not all of them. The sample lists approximately 30,000 clones, approximately 86% occurring once. The CDR3 consists of 17 residues. Trimming left V 3 bases short and J 3 bases short, with 17 bases between. Germline CDR1 is MGHRA and CDR2 is YSYEKL. The sequencing here drew on CD4+ or CD8+ T cells sorted from blood, taken in a trial of the OX40 agonist ivuxolimab. The TCR was taken from an adult with an advanced solid tumor such as melanoma, head and neck, liver or kidney cancer. The chain uses TRBV4-1 and TRBJ1-4, with D possibly TRBD1 on 5 matching bases. The CDR3 coding sequence is TGCGCCAGCAGCCACCCTGGGTCAGGGTCTTCTAATGAAAAACTGTTTTTT. Its translation is CASSHPGSGSSNEKLFF.